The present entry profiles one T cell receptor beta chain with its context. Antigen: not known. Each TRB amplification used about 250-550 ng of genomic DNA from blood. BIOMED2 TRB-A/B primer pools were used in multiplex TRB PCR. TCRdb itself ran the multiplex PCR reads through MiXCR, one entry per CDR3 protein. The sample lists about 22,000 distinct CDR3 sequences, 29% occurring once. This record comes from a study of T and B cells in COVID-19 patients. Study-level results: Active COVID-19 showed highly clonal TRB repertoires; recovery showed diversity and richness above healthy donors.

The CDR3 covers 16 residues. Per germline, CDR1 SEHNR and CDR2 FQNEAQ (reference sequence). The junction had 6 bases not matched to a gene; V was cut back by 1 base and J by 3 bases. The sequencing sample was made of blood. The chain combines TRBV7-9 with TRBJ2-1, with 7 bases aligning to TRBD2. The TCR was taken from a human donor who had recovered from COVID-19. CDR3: CASSLEAGAGYNEQFF. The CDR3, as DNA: TGTGCCAGCAGCTTAGAGGCGGGAGCGGGCTACAATGAGCAGTTCTTC. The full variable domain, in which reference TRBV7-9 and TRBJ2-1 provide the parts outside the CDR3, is DTGVSQNPRHKITKRGQNVTFRCDPISEHNRLYWYRQTLGQGPEFLTYFQNEAQLEKSRLLSDRFSAERPKGSFSTLEIQRTEQGDSAMYLCASSLEAGAGYNEQFFGPGTRLTVL.